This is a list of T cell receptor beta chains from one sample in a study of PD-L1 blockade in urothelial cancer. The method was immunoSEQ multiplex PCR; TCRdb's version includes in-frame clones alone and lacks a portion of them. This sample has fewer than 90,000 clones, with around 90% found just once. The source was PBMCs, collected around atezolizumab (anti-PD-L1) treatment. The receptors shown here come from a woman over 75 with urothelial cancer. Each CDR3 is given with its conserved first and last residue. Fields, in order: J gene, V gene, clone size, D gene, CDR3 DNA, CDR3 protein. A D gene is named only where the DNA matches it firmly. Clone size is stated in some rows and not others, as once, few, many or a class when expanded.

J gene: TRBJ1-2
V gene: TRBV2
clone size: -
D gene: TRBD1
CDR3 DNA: TGTGCCAGCAGTGGGGGACAGATAAACTATGGCTACACCTTC
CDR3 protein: CASSGGQINYGYTF

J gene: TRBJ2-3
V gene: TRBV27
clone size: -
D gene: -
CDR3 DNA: TGTGCCAGCTTCCGGCCCGGGGCAGATACGCAGTATTTT
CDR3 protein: CASFRPGADTQYF

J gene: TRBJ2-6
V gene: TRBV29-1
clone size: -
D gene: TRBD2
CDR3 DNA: TGCAGCGTTGGGGAGGGCGCCAACGTCCTGACTTTC
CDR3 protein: CSVGEGANVLTF

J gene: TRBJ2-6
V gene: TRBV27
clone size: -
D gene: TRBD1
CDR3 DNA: TGTGCCAGCAGTTTTGCAGGGGGTGGCTCTGGGGCCAACGTCCTGACTTTC
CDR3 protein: CASSFAGGGSGANVLTF

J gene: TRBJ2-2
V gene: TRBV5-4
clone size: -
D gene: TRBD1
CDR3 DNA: TGTGCCAGCAGCTTGCTACAGGGGGCGAACACCGGGGAGCTGTTTTTT
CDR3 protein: CASSLLQGANTGELFF

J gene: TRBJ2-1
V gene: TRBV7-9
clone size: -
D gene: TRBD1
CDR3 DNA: TGTGCCAGCAGCTTACTTACAGGGGACAATGAGCAGTTCTTC
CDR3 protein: CASSLLTGDNEQFF

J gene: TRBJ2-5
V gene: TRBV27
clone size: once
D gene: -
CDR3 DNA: TGTGCCAGCAGTTTCTCCCAGGGGGGCCCTATAGAGACCCAGTACTTC
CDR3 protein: CASSFSQGGPIETQYF

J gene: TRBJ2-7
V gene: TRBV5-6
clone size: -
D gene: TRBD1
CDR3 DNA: TGTGCCAGCAGCTCGCCTGGGACAGCCTACGAGCAGTACTTC
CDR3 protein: CASSSPGTAYEQYF

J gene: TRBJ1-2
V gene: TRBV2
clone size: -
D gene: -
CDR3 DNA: TGTGCCAGCAGAGCAGGGCTGGGCTACACCTTC
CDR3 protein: CASRAGLGYTF

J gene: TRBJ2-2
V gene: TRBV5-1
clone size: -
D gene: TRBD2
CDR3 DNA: TGCGCCAGCAGCCTGGAAGCGGGAGGCACCGGGGAGCTGTTTTTT
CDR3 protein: CASSLEAGGTGELFF

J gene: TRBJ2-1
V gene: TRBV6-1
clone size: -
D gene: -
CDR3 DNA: TGTGCCAGCAGGGGGGGGCTTTGGAATGAGCAGTTCTTC
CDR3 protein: CASRGGLWNEQFF

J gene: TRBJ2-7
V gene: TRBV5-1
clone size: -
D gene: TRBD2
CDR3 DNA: TGCGCCAGCAGCTTGGCGAGCGGGAGACCCACCTACGAGCAGTACTTC
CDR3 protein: CASSLASGRPTYEQYF

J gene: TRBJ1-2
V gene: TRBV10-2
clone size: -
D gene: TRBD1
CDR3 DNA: TGCGCCAGCAGTGGAGGACAGGGCGACTATGGCTACACCTTC
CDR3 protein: CASSGGQGDYGYTF

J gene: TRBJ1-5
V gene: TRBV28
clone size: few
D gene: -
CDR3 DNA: TGTGCCAGCAGTTGGGGACAAGGGTTACAGCCCCAGCATTTT
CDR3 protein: CASSWGQGLQPQHF

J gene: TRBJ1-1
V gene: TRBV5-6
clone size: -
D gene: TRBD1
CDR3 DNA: TGTGCCAGCAGTCCCCGAGGGGGCGCGAGGAACACTGAAGCTTTCTTT
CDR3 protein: CASSPRGGARNTEAFF

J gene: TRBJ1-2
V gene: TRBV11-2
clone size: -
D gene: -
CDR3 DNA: TGTGCCAGCAGCTTAGAACGGGTTAACTATGGCTACACCTTC
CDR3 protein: CASSLERVNYGYTF

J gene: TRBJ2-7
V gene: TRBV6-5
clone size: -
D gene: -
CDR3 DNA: TGTGCCAGCAGTTACTCGCGGGACAGTGCCTACGAGCAGTACTTC
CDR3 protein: CASSYSRDSAYEQYF

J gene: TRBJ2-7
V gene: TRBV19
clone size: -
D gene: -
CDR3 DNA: TGTGCCAGCTCCGGGAGCGAGCAGTACTTC
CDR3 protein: CASSGSEQYF

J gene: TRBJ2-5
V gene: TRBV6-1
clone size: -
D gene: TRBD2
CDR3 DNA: TGTGCCAGCAGTGAAGGGTTTGTGGGAGGGGAGACCCAGTACTTC
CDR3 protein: CASSEGFVGGETQYF

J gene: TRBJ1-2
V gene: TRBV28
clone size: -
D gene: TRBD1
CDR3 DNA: TGTGCCAGCAGTCGACTTGACAGGGCTGACTATGGCTACACCTTC
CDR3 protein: CASSRLDRADYGYTF

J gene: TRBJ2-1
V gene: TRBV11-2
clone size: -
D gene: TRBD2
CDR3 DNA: TGTGCCAGCAGGGGACTAGCTGGGGGGGGTGAGCAGTTCTTC
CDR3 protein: CASRGLAGGGEQFF

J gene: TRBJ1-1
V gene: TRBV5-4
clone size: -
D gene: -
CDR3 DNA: TGTGCCAGCAGCACGCAAACAGGAGAGAACACTGAAGCTTTCTTT
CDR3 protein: CASSTQTGENTEAFF

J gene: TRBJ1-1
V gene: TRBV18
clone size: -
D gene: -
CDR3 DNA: TGTGCCAGCTCACTACAGGGAGCGAACACTGAAGCTTTCTTT
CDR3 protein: CASSLQGANTEAFF